This T cell receptor beta chain was obtained from a study of shared clonotypes between healthy human individuals. Study in general: A donor's plate count was three for CD4 naive and three for CD4 memory; CD8 naive had two and CD8 memory one.

TCRdb's copy holds only in-frame clones and misses some; the assay was immunoSEQ multiplex PCR. The repertoire includes roughly 700,000 clones, around 91% of them detected once, and about 33% sits in the top ten. The germline CDR1 and CDR2 sequences are SQVTM and ANQGSEA. The V gene lost 0 bases and the J gene lost 6 bases, with 12 bases spanning the gap. This CDR3 contains 14 residues. Only Caucasian adults living in Nashville, Tennessee served as donors. The chain joins TRBV29-1 to TRBJ1-5; possible D gene TRBD1, 6 bases. The specimen sequenced was memory CD8+ T cells from PBMCs. As for subset: CD45RO+ cells pooled with CCR7-negative TemRA cells. This TCR derives from a man between 18 and 35 years old in good health. Some clones in this sample may be carry-over from other donors' samples. The CDR3 protein is CSVEEGASGQPQHF. The CDR3 nucleotides read TGCAGCGTTGAAGAGGGGGCGTCGGGTCAGCCCCAGCATTTT.